This T cell receptor beta chain is drawn from a study of CD8 T cells in ankylosing spondylitis. General study results and limits: Seemingly characteristic of ankylosing spondylitis blood was a TCR beta motif consisting of about 8 highly homologous variants.

TCRdb reanalysed the 5' RACE reads using MiXCR and keeps one entry per CDR3 protein. The table lists about 64,000 distinct CDR3 sequences, around 6.5% of them singletons. V gave up 3 bases and J gave up 8 bases; unmatched junction bases: 8. The CDR3 length is 15 residues. This clonotype was picked up many times. Its matching antigen is unknown. This clonotype was sampled from a male donor with ankylosing spondylitis. The rearrangement links TRBV12-3 or TRBV12-4 to TRBJ1-4; 8 bases match TRBD1. The sample was synovial fluid, either unsorted or a sorted T cell fraction (not recorded which). The CDR3 sequence: CASSFDRGEGEKLFF. CDR3 in DNA: TGTGCCAGCAGTTTTGACAGGGGCGAGGGAGAAAAACTGTTTTTT.